The sequence of this T cell receptor beta chain was determined in a study of technical replicates of blood from a few donors. The V gene's germline CDR1 is SGHAT and CDR2 FQNNGV. Trimming stripped 1 base from V and 6 bases from J, with 4 bases between. The CDR3 totals 12 residues. Profiled with immunoSEQ multiplex PCR; TCRdb holds only in-frame clones, not every one. The sample yields 70,000 to 85,000 clones, about 90% seen once. Sequenced input: T cells isolated from PBMCs. The sequence derives from a human donor in good health. The chain has TRBV11-2 and TRBJ2-1; no clear D. This CDR3 is CASSLAVNEQFF. CDR3 bases: TGTGCCAGCAGCTTAGCGGTCAATGAGCAGTTCTTC.